This T cell receptor (beta chain) was identified during a study of blood T cell repertoires in COVID-19 (dated by TCRdb to the early 2020s). General notes on the study: Samples from collaborators originated in the United States, Italy and Spain and spanned both the acute and convalescent phases of COVID-19. The material from the prospective study consisted of cDNA or gDNA derived from T cells, B-cell-depleted T cells, or PBMCs. The dataset comprised deeply sampled blood TCRbeta repertoires from subjects exposed to, actively infected with, or recovered from COVID-19. A freely available public database, intended as a resource for researchers studying the immune response to SARS-CoV-2, is where the repertoires were released. The samples were drawn from two sources: the first 160 participants of the ongoing ImmuneRACE study, and 1,000 to 1,500 subjects contributed by 6 global collaborators. Sample metadata almost always included a de-identified subject ID, COVID-19 status, age in years and sex. Where HLA class I and class II types were available, the types were taken from metadata supplied by the sample provider, not from assay-based typing.

From cysteine to phenylalanine, the CDR3 is 15 amino acids long. Here the CDR3 DNA is all that survives: 45 bases in frame from base 1. CDR1 and CDR2 are read off the germline V gene as SGHTA and FQGNSA. Relative to germline, V is missing 4 bases and J is missing 5 bases, with 6 bases of the junction outside any gene match. The collaborating institutions used their own protocols to collect whole blood in K2EDTA tubes. For TCRbeta analysis, collaborators shipped samples as frozen whole blood, isolated PBMCs, or DNA extracted from either of those sample types. The paper as a whole reports these results and caveats: Clinical and demographic metadata were provided uncurated, with the amount varying by source and participant.

TCRbeta CDR3 regions were amplified from genomic DNA by means of the immunoSEQ Assay, a bias-controlled multiplex PCR. In the authors' own workflow: The number of nucleated cells in each sample was estimated from the amplification of reference gene primers within the assay. To quantify the absolute abundance of each unique TCRbeta CDR3 rearrangement, sequence reads were collapsed and filtered. Productive Simpson clonality was computed per sample as the square root of Simpson's diversity index over productive rearrangements. This is the immuneACCESS table as TCRdb keeps it, with only in-frame sequences that have V and J called. A part of the clones is gone; compared with another copy, unresolved V genes explain less than half, and the rest is unexplained. Clone size and V and J calls were adopted from that table, with D and trimming inferred from the DNA. The sample table holds about 200,000 clones, of which roughly 81% were seen once. Around 4.9% of the sample belongs to the ten largest clones.

With respect to this clone: Its specific antigen is unknown. Base qualities are not provided; no much larger clone lies one nucleotide away.

This clonotype originated in a woman older than 75 with acute or convalescent COVID-19. The chain is encoded by TRBV7-2 joined to TRBJ2-5; TRBD1 matches 11 bases in the middle. Sequencing was carried out using peripheral blood. The CDR3 sequence is CASSYRTGGLETQYF. DNA sequence: TGTGCCAGCAGCTACCGGACAGGGGGCTTGGAGACCCAGTACTTC. With the portions outside the CDR3 filled from the reference TRBV7-2 and TRBJ2-5 genes, the complete variable region becomes GAGVSQSPSNKVTEKGKDVELRCDPISGHTALYWYRQSLGQGLEFLIYFQGNSAPDKSGLPSDRFSAERTGGSVSTLTIQRTQQEDSAVYLCASSYRTGGLETQYFGPGTRLLVL.